This T cell receptor beta chain originates from a study of cytomegalovirus exposure and HLA in healthy donors. Whole-study findings and limits: As a later analysis showed, a missense DCLRE1C variant was linked to trimming of TCR beta V- and J-genes. Indistinguishable V segments, including TRBV6-2 and TRBV6-3, were excluded.

On this clone itself: No antigen is known for it.

With 60 Vbeta and 13 Jbeta primers, the PCR was carried out. Only in-frame clones appear in the TCRdb table, and some are missing; sequencing was by immunoSEQ multiplex PCR. The sample includes fewer than 200,000 clones, roughly 80% of them seen just once. CDR1 and CDR2 (germline): MGHDK, SYGVNS. J lost 4 bases, V lost 3 bases, and 3 bases had no gene match. The CDR3 sequence is 14 residues long. Sequenced sample: PBMCs. This receptor was taken from a man aged 18-30 years in good health and CMV-seronegative. V is TRBV25-1 and J is TRBJ2-5, with 9 bases fitting TRBD1. CDR3 region: CASSDWTGAETQYF. DNA of the CDR3: TGTGCCAGCAGTGATTGGACAGGGGCAGAGACCCAGTACTTC.